Presented here are 8 T cell receptor beta chains from one specimen sequenced in a study of blood T cells in healthy people across ages. Through a sample-barcoded 5' primer and a J-beta primer mix, a second PCR was run for roughly 6 to 11 cycles. TCRdb reprocessed the 5' RACE reads via MiXCR and lists one record per CDR3 protein. Here the sample spans 1.5 million to 2 million distinct CDR3 sequences, around 40% being singletons. Sequenced input: blood. The receptor set was obtained from a human donor in good health.

This clonotype was counted a few times. The chain joins TRBV20-1 to TRBJ2-1; maybe TRBD2 (5 bases). Trimming stripped 0 bases from V and 7 bases from J, with 16 bases between. Germline CDR1 is DFQATT and CDR2 is SNEGSKA (reference sequence). This CDR3 comprises 15 residues. The CDR3 DNA reads TGCAGTGCTAGAGATACCCAGCGGACTTGGAATGAGCAGTTCTTC. Translation: CSARDTQRTWNEQFF.

This clonotype was seen only a few times. The chain uses TRBV27 and TRBJ2-2, with D perhaps TRBD2 (7 bases). This CDR3 contains 15 residues. Trimming took 0 bases from V and 5 from J, leaving 10 bases between them. Germline CDR1 MNHEY, CDR2 SMNVEV (reference sequence). The chain's CDR3 is CASSLSGGATGELFF. For the CDR3, the DNA is TGTGCCAGCAGTTTATCGGGGGGGGCGACCGGGGAGCTGTTTTTT.

The chain links TRBV10-3 to TRBJ1-2; 7 positions match TRBD1. Germline V lookup: CDR1 ENHRY, CDR2 SYGVKD. After removal of 1 base from V and 8 bases from J, the junction contained 4 bases not matched to a gene. CDR3 length equals 13 residues. In nucleotides, the CDR3 is TGTGCCATCAGTGAGTACGACAGGGACGGCTACACCTTC. This codes for CAISEYDRDGYTF.

The chain joins TRBV4-2 to TRBJ2-4; TRBD2 matches at 7 bases. The CDR3 is 14 amino acids. Germline trimming cut 0 bases from V and 13 bases from J; bases unmatched to any gene: 9. Germline CDR1 reads LGHNA; CDR2 reads YNFKEQ. The CDR3 DNA is TGTGCCAGCAGCCAAGAATTAGGGGCGGGGGAGCAGTACTTC. This encodes CASSQELGAGEQYF.

V is TRBV6-6 and J is TRBJ1-5; D possibly corresponds to TRBD1 (6 bases). Germline V gives CDR1 MNHNY, CDR2 SVGAGI (reference sequence). The CDR3 totals 15 residues. V was clipped by 6 bases and J by 4 bases, with 16 bases between them. This CDR3 reads CASRQTGHPNQPQHF. In nucleotides, the CDR3 is TGTGCCAGCAGGCAGACAGGTCACCCTAATCAGCCCCAGCATTTT.

The chain combines TRBV7-2 with TRBJ2-1; 10 nucleotides line up with TRBD2. V lost 5 bases and J lost 8; bases outside the gene matches: 9. This CDR3 is built from 15 residues. The germline V gene encodes CDR1 SGHTA and CDR2 FQGNSA. CDR3 DNA: TGTGCCAGCAGCCGAAGCGGGGGGGTCGAGTATGAGCAGTTCTTC. This encodes CASSRSGGVEYEQFF.

This clonotype occurred a few times. The chain employs TRBV7-2 and TRBJ1-1; no reliable D call. Trimming took off 5 bases at V and 6 bases at J, with 13 bases between the two ends. The CDR3 spans 13 residues. Germline V gives CDR1 SGHTA, CDR2 FQGNSA. The CDR3 DNA follows: TGTGCCAGCAGCCCTGAAAGGTCTGCTGAAGCTTTCTTT. As protein: CASSPERSAEAFF.

A few counts support this clonotype. The V call is TRBV7-9, the J call TRBJ2-1; TRBD2 agrees at 7 bases. Per germline, CDR1 SEHNR and CDR2 FQNEAQ (reference sequence). This CDR3 is 15 amino acids long. The ends lost 6 bases at V and 0 bases at J; junction bases unmatched: 5. The CDR3 loop reads CASRRGGGSYNEQFF. The CDR3 DNA sequence: TGTGCCAGCAGGCGTGGCGGGGGCTCCTACAATGAGCAGTTCTTC. The full variable domain, its missing parts supplied by reference TRBV7-9 and TRBJ2-1, is DTGVSQNPRHKITKRGQNVTFRCDPISEHNRLYWYRQTLGQGPEFLTYFQNEAQLEKSRLLSDRFSAERPKGSFSTLEIQRTEQGDSAMYLCASRRGGGSYNEQFFGPGTRLTVL.